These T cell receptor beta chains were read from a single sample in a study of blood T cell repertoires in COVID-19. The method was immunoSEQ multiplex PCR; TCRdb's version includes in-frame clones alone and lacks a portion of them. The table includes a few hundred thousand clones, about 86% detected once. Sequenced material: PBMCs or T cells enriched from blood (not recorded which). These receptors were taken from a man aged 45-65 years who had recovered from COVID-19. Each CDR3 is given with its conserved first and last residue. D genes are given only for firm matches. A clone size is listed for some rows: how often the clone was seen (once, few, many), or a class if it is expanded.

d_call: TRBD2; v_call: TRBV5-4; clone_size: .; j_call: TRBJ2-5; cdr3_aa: CASNGGTSGSLGVETQYF; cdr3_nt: TGTGCCAGCAACGGCGGGACTAGCGGGTCCTTAGGAGTAGAGACCCAGTACTTC
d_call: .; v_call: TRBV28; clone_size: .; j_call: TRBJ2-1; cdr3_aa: CASSFTSPNEQFF; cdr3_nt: TGTGCCAGCAGTTTTACTAGCCCCAATGAGCAGTTCTTC
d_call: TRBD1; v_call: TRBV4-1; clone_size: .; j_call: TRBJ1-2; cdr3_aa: CASSQDNRGNTYGYTF; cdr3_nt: TGCGCCAGCAGCCAAGATAACAGGGGGAATACCTATGGCTACACCTTC
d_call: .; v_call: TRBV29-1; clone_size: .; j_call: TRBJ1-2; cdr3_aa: CSVSTESGYGYTF; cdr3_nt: TGCAGCGTCTCGACAGAATCGGGCTATGGCTACACCTTC
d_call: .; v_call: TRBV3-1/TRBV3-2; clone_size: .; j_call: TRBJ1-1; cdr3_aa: CASSQDPQNTEAFF; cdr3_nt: TGTGCCAGCAGCCAAGATCCACAGAACACTGAAGCTTTCTTT
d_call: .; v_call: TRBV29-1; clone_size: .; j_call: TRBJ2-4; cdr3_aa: CSVVNRDIQYF; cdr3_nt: TGCAGCGTTGTCAACCGGGACATTCAGTACTTC
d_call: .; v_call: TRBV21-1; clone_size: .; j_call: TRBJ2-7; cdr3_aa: CASTTTAASGRGCQYF; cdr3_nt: TGTGCCAGCACCACAACCGCGGCTAGCGGGAGGGGTTGTCAGTACTTC
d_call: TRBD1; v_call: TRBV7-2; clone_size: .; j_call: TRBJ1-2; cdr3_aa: CASSLPLTGGIYGYTF; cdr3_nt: TGTGCCAGCAGCTTACCCCTGACAGGGGGCATCTATGGCTACACCTTC
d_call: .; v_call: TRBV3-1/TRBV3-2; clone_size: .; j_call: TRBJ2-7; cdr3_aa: CASSQGGLPYEQYF; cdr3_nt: TGTGCCAGCAGCCAAGGGGGGCTTCCCTACGAGCAGTACTTC
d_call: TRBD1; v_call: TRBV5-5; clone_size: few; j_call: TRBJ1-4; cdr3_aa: CASSTGTGIRVGEKLFF; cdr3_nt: TGTGCCAGCAGCACGGGGACAGGCATTCGAGTAGGGGAAAAACTGTTTTTT
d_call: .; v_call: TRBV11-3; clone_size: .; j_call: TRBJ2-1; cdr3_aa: CASSLAGEQFF; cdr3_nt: TGTGCCAGCAGCTTAGCGGGAGAGCAGTTCTTC
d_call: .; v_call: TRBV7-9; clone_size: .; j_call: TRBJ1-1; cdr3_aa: CASIHNTEAFF; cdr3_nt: TGTGCCAGCATCCATAACACTGAAGCTTTCTTT
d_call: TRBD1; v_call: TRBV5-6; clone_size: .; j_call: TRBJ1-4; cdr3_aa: CASSLRTGENEKLFF; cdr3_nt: TGTGCCAGCAGCCTTCGGACAGGGGAAAATGAAAAACTGTTTTTT
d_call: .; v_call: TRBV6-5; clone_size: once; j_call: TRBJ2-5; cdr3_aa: CASRPPHSETQYF; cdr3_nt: TGTGCCAGCAGACCGCCCCACAGTGAGACCCAGTACTTC
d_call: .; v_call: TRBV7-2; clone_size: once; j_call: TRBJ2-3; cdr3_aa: CASSLTRTATDTQYF; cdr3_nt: TGTGCCAGCAGCTTAACCCGGACAGCCACAGATACGCAGTATTTT
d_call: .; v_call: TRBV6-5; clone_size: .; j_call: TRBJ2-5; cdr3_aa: CASSFAGARETQYF; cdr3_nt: TGTGCCAGCAGTTTCGCAGGGGCTAGGGAGACCCAGTACTTC
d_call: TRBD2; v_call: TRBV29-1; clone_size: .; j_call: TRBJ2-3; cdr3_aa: CSGEPSGRETQYF; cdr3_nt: TGCAGCGGGGAACCTAGCGGGCGCGAAACGCAGTATTTT
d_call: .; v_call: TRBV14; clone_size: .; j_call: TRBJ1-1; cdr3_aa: CASSQDWGGNTEAFF; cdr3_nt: TGTGCCAGCAGCCAAGATTGGGGGGGGAACACTGAAGCTTTCTTT
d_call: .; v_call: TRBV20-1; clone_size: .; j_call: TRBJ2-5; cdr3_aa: CSAREQVTQYF; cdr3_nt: TGCAGTGCTAGAGAGCAGGTGACCCAGTACTTC
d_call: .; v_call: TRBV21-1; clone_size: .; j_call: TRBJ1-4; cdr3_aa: CASSKAGAGDEKLFF; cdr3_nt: TGTGCCAGCAGCAAAGCTGGGGCAGGCGATGAAAAACTGTTTTTT
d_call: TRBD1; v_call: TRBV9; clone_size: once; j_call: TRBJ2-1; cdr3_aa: CASSTRTGDNYNEQFF; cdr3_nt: TGTGCCAGCAGCACCCGGACAGGGGATAACTACAATGAGCAGTTCTTC
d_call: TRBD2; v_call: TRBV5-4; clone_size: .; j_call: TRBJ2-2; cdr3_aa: CASSPMTKRGNTGELFF; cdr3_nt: TGTGCCAGCAGCCCTATGACGAAGCGGGGGAACACCGGGGAGCTGTTTTTT
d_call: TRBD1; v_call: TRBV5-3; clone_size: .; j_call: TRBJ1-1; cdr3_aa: CARSLVFGRRTGGKGEYTEAFF; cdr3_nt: TGTGCCAGAAGCTTGGTGTTCGGCCGCCGGACAGGGGGGAAGGGGGAGTACACTGAAGCTTTCTTT
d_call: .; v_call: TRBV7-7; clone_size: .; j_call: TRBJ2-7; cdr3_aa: CASSFGAEKGYEQYF; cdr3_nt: TGTGCTAGCAGCTTTGGGGCAGAGAAGGGGTACGAGCAGTACTTC
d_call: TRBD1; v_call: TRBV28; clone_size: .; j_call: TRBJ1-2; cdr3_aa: CASSPDRARFYGYTF; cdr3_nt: TGTGCCAGCAGTCCGGACAGGGCCCGGTTCTATGGCTACACCTTC
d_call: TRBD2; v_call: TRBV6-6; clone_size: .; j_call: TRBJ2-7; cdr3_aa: CASSYSSGGAEQYF; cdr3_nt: TGTGCCAGCAGTTACTCCAGCGGGGGAGCCGAGCAGTACTTC
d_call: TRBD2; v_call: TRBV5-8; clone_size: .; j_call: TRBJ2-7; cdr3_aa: CASSFPGLKAYEQYF; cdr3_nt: TGTGCCAGCAGCTTCCCGGGACTAAAAGCCTACGAGCAGTACTTC
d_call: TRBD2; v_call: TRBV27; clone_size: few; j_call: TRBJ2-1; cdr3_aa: CASMGAGGSYNEQFF; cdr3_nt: TGTGCCAGTATGGGAGCGGGAGGCTCCTACAATGAGCAGTTCTTC
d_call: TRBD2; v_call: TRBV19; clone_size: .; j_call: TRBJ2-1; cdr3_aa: CASETSGGYNEQFF; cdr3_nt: TGTGCCAGTGAAACTAGCGGGGGCTACAATGAGCAGTTCTTC
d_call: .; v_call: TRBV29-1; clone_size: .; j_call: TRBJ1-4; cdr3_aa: CSAIGINNEKLFF; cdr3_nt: TGCAGCGCCATCGGGATCAATAATGAAAAACTGTTTTTT
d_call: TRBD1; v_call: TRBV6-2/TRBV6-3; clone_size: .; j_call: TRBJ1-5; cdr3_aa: CASSLQDRVAPQHF; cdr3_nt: TGTGCCAGCAGTTTACAGGACAGGGTAGCGCCCCAGCATTTT
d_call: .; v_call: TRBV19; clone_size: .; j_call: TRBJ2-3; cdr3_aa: CASSALAAPGVDTQYF; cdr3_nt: TGTGCCAGTAGTGCCCTAGCCGCACCTGGGGTAGATACGCAGTATTTT
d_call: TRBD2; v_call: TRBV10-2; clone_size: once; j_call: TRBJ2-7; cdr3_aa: CATQTGTSGYEQYF; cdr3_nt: TGCGCCACCCAAACCGGGACTAGCGGCTACGAGCAGTACTTC
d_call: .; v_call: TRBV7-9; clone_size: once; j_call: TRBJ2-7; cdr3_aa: CASSLSPVLEGLEQYF; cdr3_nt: TGTGCCAGCAGCTTATCCCCCGTCTTGGAAGGACTCGAGCAGTACTTC
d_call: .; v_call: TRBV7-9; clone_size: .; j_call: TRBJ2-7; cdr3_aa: CASTSSGGSNEQYF; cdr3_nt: TGTGCCAGCACCTCTTCGGGGGGCAGTAACGAGCAGTACTTC
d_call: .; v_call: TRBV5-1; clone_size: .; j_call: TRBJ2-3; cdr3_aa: CASSSDQVTDTQYF; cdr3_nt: TGCGCCAGCAGCTCGGATCAGGTCACAGATACGCAGTATTTT
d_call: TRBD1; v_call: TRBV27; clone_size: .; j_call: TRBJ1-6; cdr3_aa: CASSFKQGAAYNSPLHF; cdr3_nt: TGTGCCAGCAGTTTTAAACAGGGGGCTGCCTATAATTCACCCCTCCACTTT
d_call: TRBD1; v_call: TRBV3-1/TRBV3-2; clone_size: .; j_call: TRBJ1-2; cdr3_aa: CASSSNRGQGYTF; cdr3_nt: TGTGCCAGCAGCTCAAACAGGGGGCAGGGCTACACCTTC
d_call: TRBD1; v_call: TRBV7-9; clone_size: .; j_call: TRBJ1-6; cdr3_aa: CASSRTGGNSPLHF; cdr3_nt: TGTGCCAGCAGTAGGACAGGGGGCAATTCACCCCTCCACTTT
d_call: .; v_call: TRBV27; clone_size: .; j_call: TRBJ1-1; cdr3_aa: CASTDGSGNTEAFF; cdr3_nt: TGTGCCAGCACCGACGGGAGTGGGAACACTGAAGCTTTCTTT
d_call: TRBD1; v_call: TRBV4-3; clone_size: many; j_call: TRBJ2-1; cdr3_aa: CASSQLQGAYNEQFF; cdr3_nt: TGCGCCAGCAGCCAACTACAGGGGGCTTACAATGAGCAGTTCTTC
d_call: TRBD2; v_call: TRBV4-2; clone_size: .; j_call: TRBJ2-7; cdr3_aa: CASSPTAGDAYEQYF; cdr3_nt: TGTGCCAGCAGCCCCACTGCGGGAGACGCCTACGAGCAGTACTTC
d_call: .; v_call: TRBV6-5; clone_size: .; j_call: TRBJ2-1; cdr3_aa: CASSYNLGGSYNEQFF; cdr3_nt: TGTGCCAGCAGTTATAATCTTGGCGGCTCCTACAATGAGCAGTTCTTC
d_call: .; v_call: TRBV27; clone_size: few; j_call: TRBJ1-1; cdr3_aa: CASSLSRGGRRNTEAFF; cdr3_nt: TGTGCCAGCAGTTTATCCCGGGGGGGGCGACGGAACACTGAAGCTTTCTTT
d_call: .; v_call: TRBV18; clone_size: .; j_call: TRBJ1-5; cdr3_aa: CASSPQGYSNQPQHF; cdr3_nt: TGTGCCAGCTCACCACAGGGGTATAGCAATCAGCCCCAGCATTTT
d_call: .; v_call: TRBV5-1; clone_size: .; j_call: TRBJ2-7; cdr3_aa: CASSWGGTASSYEQYF; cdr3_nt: TGCGCCAGCAGCTGGGGCGGGACAGCGAGCTCCTACGAGCAGTACTTC
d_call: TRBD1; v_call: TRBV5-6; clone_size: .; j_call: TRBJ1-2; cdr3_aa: CASSWGAGQGTYGYTF; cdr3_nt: TGTGCCAGCAGCTGGGGCGCGGGACAGGGAACCTATGGCTACACCTTC
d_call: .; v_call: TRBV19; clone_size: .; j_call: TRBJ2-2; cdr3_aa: CARVQGTGELFF; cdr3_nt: TGTGCCCGAGTACAGGGAACCGGGGAGCTGTTTTTT